This T cell receptor (beta chain) was retrieved from a study of immune cell composition in non-small cell lung cancer. DNA was extracted from unsorted cell suspensions stored frozen. Regarding the study as a whole: Tumour-associated clones >0.5% occurred in 30% to 35% of adenocarcinomas, over 60% of squamous. Lung adenocarcinomas had lower top 10 clone scores and clonality than squamous tumours. Tumour TCR-beta clonality was not significantly tied to smoking pack-years.

The CDR3 contains 16 residues. Trimming pared 0 bases from V and 1 base from J, leaving 10 bases between. From germline, CDR1 is MRHNA and CDR2 SNTAGT. The assay was immunoSEQ multiplex PCR, and TCRdb's table has in-frame clones only and misses some. The repertoire includes 2,500 to 3,500 clones, about 83% of them detected once, and less than 4.5% sits in the top ten. Details on this clone: Its antigen is not identified.

This receptor was identified in a human donor with non-small cell lung cancer. The specimen sequenced was lung tumor tissue. V gene TRBV6-4 combines with J gene TRBJ2-1; D possibly corresponds to TRBD1 (6 bases). The CDR3 DNA is TGTGCCAGCAGTGACTCGGGGGCAGCATCCTACAATGAGCAGTTCTTC. Translation: CASSDSGAASYNEQFF.